This T cell receptor beta chain was identified during a study of T cell responses to AZD1222 COVID-19 vaccine. Deletions cut 8 bases from V and 3 bases from J, with 8 bases between. The CDR3 spans 12 residues. The V gene's germline CDR1 is MNHEY and CDR2 SMNVEV (reference sequence). Details on this clone: Its target is not known.

Study conclusions and caveats: Clonal diversity was possibly underestimated, and white British individuals and females predominated among donors. Dominant at 160-218 and 743-854, vaccine-associated CD4 TCRs also spanned spike. Repertoire collection took place solely once the T cell response had peaked.

Clones were sequenced by immunoSEQ multiplex PCR, and TCRdb holds only the in-frame ones, with some missing. The data contain roughly 260,000 clones, more than 80% of them seen just once; the ten biggest clones take up less than 0.6%. This receptor was identified in an adult in good health. This material consisted of peripheral blood, taken on day 0 of AZD1222 vaccination. The J gene is TRBJ2-1, the V gene TRBV27; D gene unclear. The CDR3 DNA reads as TGTGCCAGCGGTCGGGTCTACAATGAGCAGTTCTTC. Translating gives CASGRVYNEQFF.